This T cell receptor (beta chain) was captured by sequencing in a study of T cell repertoires in cytomegalovirus infection. The overall study: Shared public TCR beta signatures pointed to both CMV infection and a matching HLA type.

The study's findings and limits: In two of eight donors, the top clonotype was HLA-C-restricted CMV-specific.

TCRdb passed the reads through MiXCR, listing each CDR3 protein once. The table lists about 830,000 distinct CDR3 sequences, about 30% of them singletons, with over 10% in the top ten. The CDR3 consists of 14 residues. The germline V gene encodes CDR1 MNHEY and CDR2 SMNVEV (reference sequence). After removal of 6 bases from V and 4 bases from J, the junction contained 9 bases not matched to a gene. On this clonotype itself: Its antigen is not known.

The receptor's source is a human donor in good health (CMV status not recorded). Some clones in this sample may be carry-over from other donors' samples. This specimen consisted of cultured CD8+ T cells from PBMCs, obtained from culture after CMV antigen stimulation. The chain recombines TRBV27 with TRBJ2-7; 7 positions match TRBD1. Written as DNA, the CDR3 is TGTGCCAGCAGGTCCAGCGAGGGGGCATACGAGCAGTACTTC. Its translation: CASRSSEGAYEQYF.